One sample yielded the 20 T cell receptor beta chains listed below, sequenced in a study of read filtering for tumor transcriptome and immune sequencing. Molecular barcoded adaptors covering alpha/delta and beta/gamma chains were used on about 390 ng RNA. TCRdb re-derived calls from the reads in MiXCR, one entry per CDR3 protein. The table records some 25,000 distinct CDR3 sequences, 20% to 25% of them present only once. The sequencing sample was made of a population of CD138-negative cells sorted from bone marrow. The receptors shown here come from a donor older than 35 with multiple myeloma.

This clonotype was picked up a small number of times. Given a much more abundant clone one base away, this may be a read error. CDR3 loop: CASSSEGSTYEQYF. Here the CDR3 DNA reads TGTGCCAGCAGCTCAGAGGGGTCCACCTACGAGCAGTACTTC. The chain uses TRBV7-8 and TRBJ2-7; the D gene could be TRBD1 or TRBD2 (5 bases each). Looked up from germline, CDR1 is SGHVS and CDR2 is FQNEAQ. The CDR3 contains 14 residues. Trimming removed 4 bases from V and 2 bases from J, with 12 bases in between.

With respect to this clonotype: One end of the junction fails to match germline, which may point to a read error. This chain links TRBV4-1 with TRBJ2-1; no reliable D call. CDR1 and CDR2 (germline): MGHRA, YSYEKL. The CDR3 totals 12 residues. This CDR3 reads CAISQDGYEQFF. For the CDR3, the DNA is TGCGCCATCAGCCAAGATGGGTATGAGCAGTTCTTC.

Only a few counts were recorded for this clonotype. CDR3 nucleotides: TGTGCCACATCCACAGGACTAGCGGCTTACAATGAGCAGTTCTTC. This sequence encodes CATSTGLAAYNEQFF. The rearrangement links TRBV6-2 or TRBV6-3 to TRBJ2-1; 10 bases are a match to TRBD2. The CDR3 contains 15 residues. After removal of 10 bases from V and 4 bases from J, the junction contained 10 bases not matched to a gene. Germline CDR1 and CDR2: MNHEY and SVGEGT.

This CDR3 is CASSPGRQNTEAFF. The CDR3 DNA reads TGTGCCAGCTCACCGGGAAGACAGAACACTGAAGCTTTCTTT. The V gene is TRBV18, the J gene TRBJ1-1; D is undetermined. The CDR3 length is 14 residues. Germline V CDR1 and CDR2: KGHSH, LQKENI. With 3 bases removed from V and 1 base from J, the gap between germline ends came to 9 bases.

This clonotype is classed as medium-sized. This chain connects TRBV29-1 to TRBJ2-2, with 7 bases that match TRBD2. Germline CDR1 SQVTM, CDR2 ANQGSEA. There are 13 residues in the CDR3. V was pared by 3 bases and J by 6 bases, with 4 bases of the junction left unmatched. The CDR3 here is CSVEREMAGELFF. The CDR3 bases are TGCAGCGTTGAGCGGGAGATGGCCGGGGAGCTGTTTTTT.

This clonotype was seen more than once but under ten times. Possible read error: a much larger clone is one base away. The genes are TRBV14 and TRBJ2-7, with D perhaps TRBD2 (7 bases). Germline V gives CDR1 SGHDN, CDR2 FVKESK. The length of the CDR3 is 17 residues. Here the CDR3 reads CASSRGEAGHHSCEQYF. The DNA for the CDR3 is TGTGCCAGCAGCCGAGGCGAAGCGGGACACCACTCCTGCGAGCAGTACTTC.

At least ten counts were recorded for this clonotype. This chain uses TRBV29-1 with TRBJ2-7, with D tentatively TRBD1 (6 bases). Trimming took 5 bases from V and 4 from J, leaving 21 bases between them. In germline, CDR1 is SQVTM, CDR2 ANQGSEA. This CDR3 contains 15 residues. The CDR3 sequence is CSVTLGTNIGYEQYF. The CDR3 DNA reads as TGCAGCGTTACACTTGGGACAAATATAGGGTACGAGCAGTACTTC.

This clonotype has ten or more counts. The V and J genes are TRBV27 and TRBJ2-3, with D unclear. V dropped 3 bases and J dropped 0 bases, with 10 bases sitting between them. The CDR3 runs to 15 residues. Germline V gene lookup returns CDR1 MNHEY and CDR2 SMNVEV (reference sequence). CDR3 coding DNA: TGTGCCAGCAGTTTCGCGCTAACTAGCACAGATACGCAGTATTTT. Its protein product is CASSFALTSTDTQYF.

At least ten counts were recorded for this clonotype. The J gene is TRBJ2-5, the V gene TRBV5-4; TRBD1 aligns across 9 bases. Trimming at V came to 1 base and at J to 5 bases, leaving 6 bases not matched to a gene. This CDR3 spans 15 amino acids. Germline CDR1 and CDR2: SGHNT and YYREEE (reference sequence). As DNA, the CDR3 is TGTGCCAGCAGCTTGAGGGACAGGGTTTCGGAGACCCAGTACTTC. It translates to CASSLRDRVSETQYF. The full variable domain, in which reference TRBV5-4 and TRBJ2-5 provide the parts outside the CDR3, is ETGVTQSPTHLIKTRGQQVTLRCSSQSGHNTVSWYQQALGQGPQFIFQYYREEENGRGNFPPRFSGLQFPNYSSELNVNALELDDSALYLCASSLRDRVSETQYFGPGTRLLVL.

Ten or more counts support this clonotype. The chain recombines TRBV7-9 with TRBJ2-5; D unclear. Trimming pared 4 bases from V and 5 bases from J, leaving 11 bases between. The V gene's germline CDR1 is SEHNR and CDR2 FQNEAQ (reference sequence). The CDR3 has 13 residues. The CDR3 sequence is CASSSPSSETQYF. CDR3 bases: TGTGCCAGCAGCTCACCCTCGTCTGAGACCCAGTACTTC.

This clonotype was detected ten times or more. The rearrangement uses TRBV9 and TRBJ2-1; D perhaps matches TRBD2 (6 bases). The length of the CDR3 is 16 residues. Trimming cost V 0 bases and J 3 bases, with 13 bases left between them. Looked up from germline, CDR1 is SGDLS and CDR2 is YYNGEE. The CDR3 loop reads CASSVGSGRYYNEQFF. The CDR3 DNA reads as TGTGCCAGCAGCGTAGGAAGCGGGCGTTACTACAATGAGCAGTTCTTC. Using reference TRBV9 and TRBJ2-1 for the parts outside the CDR3, the full variable domain is DSGVTQTPKHLITATGQRVTLRCSPRSGDLSVYWYQQSLDQGLQFLIQYYNGEERAKGNILERFSAQQFPDLHSELNLSSLELGDSALYFCASSVGSGRYYNEQFFGPGTRLTVL.

Regarding this clonotype: Only one base separates this from a far larger clonotype, so it likely reflects a read error. The chain carries TRBV5-5 and TRBJ2-1, with 9 bases that match TRBD1. Germline V gene data show CDR1 as SGHKS and CDR2 as YYEKEE (reference sequence). With V trimmed by 6 bases and J by 7 bases, 14 bases remained unmatched. The CDR3 extends over 16 amino acids. The DNA for the CDR3 is TGTGCCAGCACCCAAAGCGGGACAGGGAAGTGGAATGAGCAGTTCTTC. This codes for CASTQSGTGKWNEQFF. Full variable domain (remainder filled in from reference TRBV5-5 and TRBJ2-1): DAGVTQSPTHLIKTRGQQVTLRCSPISGHKSVSWYQQVLGQGPQFIFQYYEKEERGRGNFPDRFSARQFPNYSSELNVNALLLGDSALYLCASTQSGTGKWNEQFFGPGTRLTVL.

This clonotype appeared many times. This sequence joins TRBV5-1 and TRBJ2-7; D remains ambiguous. The ends were cut back, 4 bases at V and 0 bases at J, with 14 bases in the middle. The CDR3 has 15 amino acids. Germline loops: CDR1 SGHRS, CDR2 YFSETQ. The CDR3 region is CASSPDSHLSYEQYF. The DNA for the CDR3 is TGCGCCAGCAGCCCTGACTCTCATCTCTCCTACGAGCAGTACTTC.

Details on this clonotype: This could be a read error, since a much larger clone is one nucleotide away. The V and J genes are TRBV5-1 and TRBJ1-5; D unclear. Trimming took off 0 bases at V and 9 bases at J, with 10 bases between the two ends. CDR1 is SGHRS, CDR2 YFSETQ, per germline. CDR3 length: 13 residues. In DNA, the CDR3 is TGCGCCAGCAGCTTGGGGGAACGACGGCCCCAGCATTTT. This codes for CASSLGERRPQHF.

This clonotype came up many times. V and J are TRBV19 and TRBJ2-2, with 11 positions matching TRBD2. CDR3 length: 16 residues. The V gene's germline CDR1 is LNHDA and CDR2 SQIVND (reference sequence). The V gene end was trimmed by 2 bases and the J gene end by 5 bases; junction bases not matched to a gene: 4. The DNA of the CDR3 is TGTGCCAGTAGTATAACTAGCGGGAGCTATACCGGGGAGCTGTTTTTT. The encoded protein is CASSITSGSYTGELFF.

This clonotype has ten or more counts. The chain couples TRBV5-5 to TRBJ2-1; 10 bases are a match to TRBD2. Trimming took 7 bases from V and 0 from J; bases not matched to a gene: 7. CDR1 and CDR2 from the germline V gene are SGHKS and YYEKEE (reference sequence). The CDR3 loop spans 16 amino acids. The CDR3 coding sequence is TGTGCCAGCGACCTAGCGGGAGCCCACTCCTACAATGAGCAGTTCTTC. It encodes CASDLAGAHSYNEQFF. Looking up the rest from reference TRBV5-5 and TRBJ2-1 gives the full variable domain: DAGVTQSPTHLIKTRGQQVTLRCSPISGHKSVSWYQQVLGQGPQFIFQYYEKEERGRGNFPDRFSARQFPNYSSELNVNALLLGDSALYLCASDLAGAHSYNEQFFGPGTRLTVL.

This clonotype was picked up many times. The chain recombines TRBV7-2 with TRBJ2-7; D perhaps matches TRBD2 (7 bases). This CDR3 is 14 amino acids long. Per germline, CDR1 SGHTA and CDR2 FQGNSA. Trimming took 3 bases from V and 5 from J, leaving 14 bases between them. CDR3 DNA: TGTGCCAGCAGCTTTAGGGGGAGGGGGAACGAGCAGTACTTC. Protein product: CASSFRGRGNEQYF.

This clonotype was detected ten times or more. The chain has TRBV20-1 and TRBJ2-7; 8 bases are a match to TRBD1. Germline CDR1 reads DFQATT; CDR2 reads SNEGSKA (reference sequence). After removal of 6 bases from V and 4 bases from J, the junction contained 14 bases not matched to a gene. This CDR3 spans 15 amino acids. The CDR3 bases are TGCAGTGCCATAGTGACAGGGGAGGTTAGATACGAGCAGTACTTC. Its translation is CSAIVTGEVRYEQYF.

This clonotype was counted at least ten times. The chain carries TRBV28 and TRBJ1-2, with 7 bases matching TRBD1. The CDR3 runs 14 residues. From germline, CDR1 is MDHEN and CDR2 SYDVKM. With 3 bases clipped from V and 8 bases from J, the junction kept 9 bases outside the gene matches. CDR3: CASSLSGGVGGYTF. The DNA for the CDR3 is TGTGCCAGCAGTTTGTCAGGGGGGGTTGGAGGCTACACCTTC.

Comments on this clonotype: With a far larger clone one base away, a read error is the likely cause. This chain links TRBV6-5 with TRBJ2-7; D might be TRBD1 or TRBD2, each matching 5 bases. Germline V gene data show CDR1 as MNHEY and CDR2 as SVGAGI. The CDR3 loop spans 15 amino acids. CDR3 loop: CASSYWDVLSYKQYF. The CDR3 nucleotides read TGTGCCAGCAGTTACTGGGACGTCCTGTCCTACAAGCAGTACTTC.